This T cell receptor beta chain was observed in a study of tumor-infiltrating lymphocytes in primary liver carcinoma. Study background: Sample counts of productive TCRbeta reads spanned roughly 3.65 to 7.13 million; these counts were similar across tissue types.

Germline loops: CDR1 SGHAT, CDR2 FQNNGV. Trimming removed 9 bases at V and 6 bases at J, with 29 bases between. This CDR3 contains 17 residues. A constant-region primer served to make TCR beta cDNA from about 0.5 ug total RNA. A slightly modified ARM-PCR protocol with three nested multiplex PCR rounds produced these TCR beta libraries. Investigators reported that the first two PCR rounds, at 10 to 11 cycles each, used TRBV1-TRBV30 forward primers with a C-beta reverse primer. One entry per CDR3 protein results from TCRdb running MiXCR on the multiplex PCR reads. The table has 330,000 or so distinct CDR3 sequences, approximately 65% seen once. Unsorted whole blood yielded blood RNA, and germline DNA was extracted as well. Study-wide results and caveats: Each sample was bulk and unsorted; consequently, CD4+ and CD8+ repertoires were not compared.

A note on this clonotype: Its specificity is not known. The conserved phenylalanine or tryptophan normally closing the CDR3 is absent here, so this likely arose from a read error.

V and J are TRBV11-2 and TRBJ2-5; D possibly uses TRBD1 or TRBD2 (5 bases each). The sample taken for sequencing was peripheral blood. The receptor was isolated from a man aged 35 to 55 with primary liver carcinoma and hepatitis B virus infection. The CDR3, as DNA: TGTGCCAGTAGAACCACCGGGGCGGGCGCCGGAATGCAGACCCAGTACGTC. This codes for CASRTTGAGAGMQTQYV.